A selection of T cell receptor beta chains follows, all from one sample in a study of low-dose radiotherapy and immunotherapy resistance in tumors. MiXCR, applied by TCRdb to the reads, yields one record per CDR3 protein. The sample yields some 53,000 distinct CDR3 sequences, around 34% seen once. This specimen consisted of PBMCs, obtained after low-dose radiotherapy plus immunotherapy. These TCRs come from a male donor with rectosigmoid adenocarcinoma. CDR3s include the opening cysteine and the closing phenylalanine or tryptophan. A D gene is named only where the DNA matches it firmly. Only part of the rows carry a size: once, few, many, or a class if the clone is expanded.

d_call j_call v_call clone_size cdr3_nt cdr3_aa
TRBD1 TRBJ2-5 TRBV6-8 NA TGTGCCAGCAGTTACGCATCTGGGACAGTCGGTCAAGAGACCCAGTACTTC CASSYASGTVGQETQYF
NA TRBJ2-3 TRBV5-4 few TGTGCCAGCAGCCCGCAACCGGGACTTCGAGCGGATACGCAGTATTTT CASSPQPGLRADTQYF
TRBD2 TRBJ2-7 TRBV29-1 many TGCAGCGTTAGCGGGGGGTCCTACGAGCAGTACTTC CSVSGGSYEQYF
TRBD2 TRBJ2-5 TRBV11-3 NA TGTGCCAGCAGCTTAGACCAGAGCGGGACTAGCGGGAGGGTAGAGACCCAGTACTTC CASSLDQSGTSGRVETQYF
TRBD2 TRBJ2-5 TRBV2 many TGTGCCAGCAGTGAACGACTAGCGGCAAGACAGACCCAGTACTTC CASSERLAARQTQYF
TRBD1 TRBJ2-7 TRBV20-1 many TGCAGTGCCGGGACAGGCCGGGGCTCCTACGAGCAGTACTTC CSAGTGRGSYEQYF
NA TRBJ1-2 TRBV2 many TGTGCCAGCTCCGGGGGGGGCGCTTATGGCTACACCTTC CASSGGGAYGYTF
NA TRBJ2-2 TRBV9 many TGTGCCAGCAGCGTAGACGGGAACACCGGGGAGCTGTTTTTT CASSVDGNTGELFF
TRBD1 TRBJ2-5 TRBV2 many TGTGCCAGGACTCAGGACAGGGGGTCTCCCCAGTACTTC CARTQDRGSPQYF
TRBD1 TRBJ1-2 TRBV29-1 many TGCAGCGCAAACAGGGGAACGGACTATGGCTACACCTTC CSANRGTDYGYTF
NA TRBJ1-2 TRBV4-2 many TGTGCCAGCAGCCAGTCTTCAGGCTATGGCTACACCTTC CASSQSSGYGYTF
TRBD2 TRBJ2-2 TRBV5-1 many TGCGCCAGCAGCTTGGAAGTGGGCGGGAGCCTCGCCTACACCGGGGAGCTGTTTTTT CASSLEVGGSLAYTGELFF
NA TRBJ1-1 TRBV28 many TGTGCCAGCAGGAACAGGGCAATAACTGAAGCTTTCTTT CASRNRAITEAFF
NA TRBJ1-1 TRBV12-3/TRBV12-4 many TGTGCCAGCAGTTTTGAGACGAACACTGAAGCTTTCTTT CASSFETNTEAFF
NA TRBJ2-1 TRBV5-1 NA TGCGCCAGCAGCGACAGTGCAAGGTCCTACAATGAGCAGTTCTTC CASSDSARSYNEQFF
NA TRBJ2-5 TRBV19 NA TGTGCCAGTAGAACTGACAGTCAAGAGACCCAGTACTTC CASRTDSQETQYF
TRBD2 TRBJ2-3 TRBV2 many TGTGCCAGCAGTGAGATTTTGGGGCTAGCGGGTACAGATACGCAGTATTTT CASSEILGLAGTDTQYF
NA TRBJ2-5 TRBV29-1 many TGCAGCGTGGCCGGGACCGCGTACCAAGAGACCCAGTACTTC CSVAGTAYQETQYF
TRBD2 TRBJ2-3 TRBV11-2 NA TGTGCCAGCAGCCCGGGACTAGCTGCTAGCACAGATACGCAGTATTTT CASSPGLAASTDTQYF
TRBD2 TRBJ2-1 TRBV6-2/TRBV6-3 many TGTGCCAGCAGGCACCTAGCGGTCGGCTACAATGAGCAGTTCTTC CASRHLAVGYNEQFF
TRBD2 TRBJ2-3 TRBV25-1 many TGTGCCAGCAGTGAATCCTCTAGCGGGAGCTCCGATACGCAGTATTTT CASSESSSGSSDTQYF
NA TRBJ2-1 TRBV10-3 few TGTGCCACCGGACAGACTTACAATGAGCAGTTCTTC CATGQTYNEQFF
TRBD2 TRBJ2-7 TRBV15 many TGTGCCACCAGCGGGAGGGGATCACTAGACCACGAGCAGTACTTC CATSGRGSLDHEQYF
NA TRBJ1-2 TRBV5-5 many TGTGCCAGCAAAGGGGCCGCTAACTATGGCTACACCTTC CASKGAANYGYTF
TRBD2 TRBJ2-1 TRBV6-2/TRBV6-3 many TGTGCCAGCAGTGGAGTAGCGGGGGGGAATGAGCAGTTCTTC CASSGVAGGNEQFF
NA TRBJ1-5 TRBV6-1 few TGTGCCAGCAGGACCACAGGTAATCAGCCCCAGCATTTT CASRTTGNQPQHF
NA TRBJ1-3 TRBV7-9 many TGTGCCAGCAGCTTATATACAGGGTTCGGAAACACCATATATTTT CASSLYTGFGNTIYF
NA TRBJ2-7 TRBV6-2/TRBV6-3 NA TGTGCCAGCAGTGAAGACAGGTCGGCCCATTACGAGCAGTACTTC CASSEDRSAHYEQYF
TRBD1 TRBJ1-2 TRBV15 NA TGTGCCACCAGCAGAGGACAGGGGAATGTCGGTGGCTACACCTTC CATSRGQGNVGGYTF
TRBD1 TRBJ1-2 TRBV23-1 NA TGCGCCAGCAGTCAAAGGGACAGGACGAAGGGAGACTATGGCTACACCTTC CASSQRDRTKGDYGYTF
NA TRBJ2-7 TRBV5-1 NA TGCGCCAGCAGTACCGCCGTAACAGGGATATACGAGCAGTACTTC CASSTAVTGIYEQYF
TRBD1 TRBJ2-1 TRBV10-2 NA TGCGCCAGCACCGGGACAGAGAACAATGAGCAGTTCTTC CASTGTENNEQFF
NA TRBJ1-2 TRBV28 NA TGTGCCAGCAGTTTATGGGGTGGTGGCTACACCTTC CASSLWGGGYTF
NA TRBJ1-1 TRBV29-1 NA TGCAGCGGCGTCAGGGACACTGAAGCTTTCTTT CSGVRDTEAFF
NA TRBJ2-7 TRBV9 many TGTGCCAGCAGCGTAGGGGGGGCCTACACGGGCGAGCAGTACTTC CASSVGGAYTGEQYF
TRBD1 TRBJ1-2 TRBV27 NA TGTGCCAGCAGTCCAGCCGGGACAGACTATGGCTACACCTTC CASSPAGTDYGYTF
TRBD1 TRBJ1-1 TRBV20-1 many TGCAGTGCTTCCACAGGGGACTACACTGAAGCTTTCTTT CSASTGDYTEAFF
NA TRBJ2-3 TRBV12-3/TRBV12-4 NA TGTGCCAGCAGTACAGGCCCCGGGACCAGCACAGATACGCAGTATTTT CASSTGPGTSTDTQYF
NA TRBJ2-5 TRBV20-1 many TGCAGTGCTAGAGACAGGCTTAGGGGCCAAGAGACCCAGTACTTC CSARDRLRGQETQYF
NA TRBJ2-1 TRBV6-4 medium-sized TGTGCCAGCAGTTTCGCAGCGAGCAATGAGCAGTTCTTC CASSFAASNEQFF
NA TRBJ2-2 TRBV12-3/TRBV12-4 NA TGTGCCAGCAGTTTTCCCAACACCGGGGAGCTGTTTTTT CASSFPNTGELFF
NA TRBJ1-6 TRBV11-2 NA TGTGCCAGCAGCTTTACAGGGCTTGGTTCACCCCTCCACTTT CASSFTGLGSPLHF
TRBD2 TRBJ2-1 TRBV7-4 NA TGTGCCAGCAGTCCGACTAGCGTTGGCCTCAATGAGCAGTTCTTC CASSPTSVGLNEQFF
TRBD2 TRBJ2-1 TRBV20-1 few TGCAGTGCTAGAGGCCTAGCGGGAGGTGAGCAGTTCTTC CSARGLAGGEQFF
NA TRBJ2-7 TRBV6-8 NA TGTGCCAGCAGCCCATCATGGTATGAGCAGTACTTC CASSPSWYEQYF
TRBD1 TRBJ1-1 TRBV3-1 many TGTGCCAGCAGCCAAGATACAGGGGCGATCACTGAAGCTTTCTTT CASSQDTGAITEAFF
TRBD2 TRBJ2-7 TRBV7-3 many TGTGCCAGCAGCTTAGGACTAGATCGGGAGCAGTACTTC CASSLGLDREQYF
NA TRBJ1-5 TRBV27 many TGTGCCAGCAGATCGGAGGGGGTCCTCACTCAGCCCCAGCATTTT CASRSEGVLTQPQHF
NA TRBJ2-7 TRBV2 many TGTGCCAGCAGTGGACTAGTAAGTTACGAGCAGTACTTC CASSGLVSYEQYF
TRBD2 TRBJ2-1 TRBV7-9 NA TGTGCCAGCAGCTTTAGCGGGGGCACATACAATGAGCAGTTCTTC CASSFSGGTYNEQFF
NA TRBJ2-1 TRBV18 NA TGTGCCAGCTCACTTCTAGGTCACCCTGAGCAGTTCTTC CASSLLGHPEQFF
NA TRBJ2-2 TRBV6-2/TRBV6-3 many TGTGCCAGCAGTTACTCGATTCCAGGGCAGGCCGGGGAGCTGTTTTTT CASSYSIPGQAGELFF
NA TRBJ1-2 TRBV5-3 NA TGTGCCAGCAGCTTGTGGGGCAGGCCCAGTTCTAACTATGGCTACACCTTC CASSLWGRPSSNYGYTF
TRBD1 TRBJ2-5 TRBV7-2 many TGTGCCAGCAGCTTAGGGACAGGGGGCGAAGAGACCCAGTACTTC CASSLGTGGEETQYF
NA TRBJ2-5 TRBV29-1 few TGCAGCGGTTCCAGACAGCAAGAGACCCAGTACTTC CSGSRQQETQYF
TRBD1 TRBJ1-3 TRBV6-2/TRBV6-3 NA TGTGCCAGCAGTATTACCCGCCCAGGGGGCTCTGGAAACACCATATATTTT CASSITRPGGSGNTIYF
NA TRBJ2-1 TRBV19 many TGTGCCAGTAGAATGGTGGGGGGCGCCTACAATGAGCAGTTCTTC CASRMVGGAYNEQFF
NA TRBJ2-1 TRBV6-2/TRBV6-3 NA TGTGCCAGCAGTTACTCTTTGGGGGCAGCCGGGAGCAAAGTACAGAATGAGCAGTTCTTC CASSYSLGAAGSKVQNEQFF
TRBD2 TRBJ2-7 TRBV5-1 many TGCGCCAGCAAGGCGGGGGGCCCCTCCGAGCAGTACTTC CASKAGGPSEQYF
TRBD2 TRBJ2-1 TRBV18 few TGTGCCAGCTCCCTGGGTAGCGGGGCTTACAATGAGCAGTTCTTC CASSLGSGAYNEQFF